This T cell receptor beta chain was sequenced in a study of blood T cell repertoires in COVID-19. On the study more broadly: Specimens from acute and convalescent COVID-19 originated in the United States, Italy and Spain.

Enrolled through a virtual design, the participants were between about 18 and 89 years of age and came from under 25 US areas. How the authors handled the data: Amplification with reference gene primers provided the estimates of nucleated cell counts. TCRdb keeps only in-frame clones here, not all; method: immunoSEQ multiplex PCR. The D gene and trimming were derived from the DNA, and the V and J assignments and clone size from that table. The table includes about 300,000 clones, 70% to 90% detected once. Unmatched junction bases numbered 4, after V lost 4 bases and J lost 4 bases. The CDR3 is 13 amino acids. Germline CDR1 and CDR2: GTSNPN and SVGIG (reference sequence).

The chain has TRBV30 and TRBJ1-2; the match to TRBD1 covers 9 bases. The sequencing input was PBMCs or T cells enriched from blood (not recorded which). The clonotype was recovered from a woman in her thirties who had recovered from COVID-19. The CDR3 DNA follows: TGTGCCTGGAACCCGACAGGGGGCTATGGCTACACCTTC. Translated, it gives CAWNPTGGYGYTF.